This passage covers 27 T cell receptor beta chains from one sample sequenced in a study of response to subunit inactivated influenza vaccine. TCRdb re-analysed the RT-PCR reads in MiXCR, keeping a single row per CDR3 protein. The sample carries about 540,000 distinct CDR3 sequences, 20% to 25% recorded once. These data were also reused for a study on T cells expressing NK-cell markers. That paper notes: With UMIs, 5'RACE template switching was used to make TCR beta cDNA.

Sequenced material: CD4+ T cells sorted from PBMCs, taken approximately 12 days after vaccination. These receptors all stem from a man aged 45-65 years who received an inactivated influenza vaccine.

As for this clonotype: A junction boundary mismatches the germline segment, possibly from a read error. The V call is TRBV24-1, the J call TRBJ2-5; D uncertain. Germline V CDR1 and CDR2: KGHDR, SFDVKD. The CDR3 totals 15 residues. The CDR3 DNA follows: TGTGCCACCAGTGACCCTCGTGAAATCCAAGAGGCCCAGTACTTC. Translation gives CATSDPREIQEAQYF.

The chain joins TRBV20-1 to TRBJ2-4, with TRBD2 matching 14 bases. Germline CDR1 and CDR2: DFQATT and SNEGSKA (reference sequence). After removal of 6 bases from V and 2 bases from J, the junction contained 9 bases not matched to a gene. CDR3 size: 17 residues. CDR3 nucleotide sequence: TGCAGTGCCCAGACTAGCGGGAGGGCCGGGACCAAAAACATTCAGTACTTC. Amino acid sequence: CSAQTSGRAGTKNIQYF.

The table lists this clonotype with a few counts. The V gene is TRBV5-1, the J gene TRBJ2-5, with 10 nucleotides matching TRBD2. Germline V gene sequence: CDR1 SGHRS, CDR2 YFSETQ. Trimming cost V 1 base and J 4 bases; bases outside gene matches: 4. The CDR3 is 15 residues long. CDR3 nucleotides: TGCGCCAGCAGCTTGCAGAGACTAGCGGGAGAGACCCAGTACTTC. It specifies CASSLQRLAGETQYF.

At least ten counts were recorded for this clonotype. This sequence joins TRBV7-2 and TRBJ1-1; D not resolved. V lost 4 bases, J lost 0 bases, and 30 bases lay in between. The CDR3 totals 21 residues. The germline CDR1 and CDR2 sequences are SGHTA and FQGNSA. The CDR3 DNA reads TGTGCCAGCAGCTCATCGAAAACAATCACCCATGATGAGGCGATGAACACTGAAGCTTTCTTT. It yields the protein CASSSSKTITHDEAMNTEAFF.

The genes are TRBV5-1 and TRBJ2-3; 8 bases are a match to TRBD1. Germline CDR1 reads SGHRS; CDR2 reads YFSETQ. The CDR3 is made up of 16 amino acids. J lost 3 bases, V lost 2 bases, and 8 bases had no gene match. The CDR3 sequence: CASSFSGQGGTDTQYF. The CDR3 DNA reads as TGCGCCAGCAGCTTCTCCGGACAGGGTGGTACAGATACGCAGTATTTT.

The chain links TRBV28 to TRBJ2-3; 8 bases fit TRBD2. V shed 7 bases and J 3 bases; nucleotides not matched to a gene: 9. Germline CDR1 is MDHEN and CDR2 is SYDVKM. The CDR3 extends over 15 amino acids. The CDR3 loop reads CASTDGGVGTDTQYF. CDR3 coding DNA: TGTGCCAGCACCGACGGGGGGGTGGGGACAGATACGCAGTATTTT.

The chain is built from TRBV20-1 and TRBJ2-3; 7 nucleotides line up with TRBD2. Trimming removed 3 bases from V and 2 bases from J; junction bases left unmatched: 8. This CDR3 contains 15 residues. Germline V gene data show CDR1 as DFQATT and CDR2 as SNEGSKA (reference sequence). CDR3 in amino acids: CSARDRLAPTDTQYF. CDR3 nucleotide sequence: TGCAGTGCTAGGGACCGACTAGCTCCCACAGATACGCAGTATTTT.

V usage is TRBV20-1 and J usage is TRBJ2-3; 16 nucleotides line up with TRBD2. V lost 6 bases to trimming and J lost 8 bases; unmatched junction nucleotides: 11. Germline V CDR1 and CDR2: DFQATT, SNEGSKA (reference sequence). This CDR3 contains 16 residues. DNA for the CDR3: TGCAGTGCGGAGGGACTAGCGGGGGGGCAAAGGGGTACGCAGTATTTT. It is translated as CSAEGLAGGQRGTQYF.

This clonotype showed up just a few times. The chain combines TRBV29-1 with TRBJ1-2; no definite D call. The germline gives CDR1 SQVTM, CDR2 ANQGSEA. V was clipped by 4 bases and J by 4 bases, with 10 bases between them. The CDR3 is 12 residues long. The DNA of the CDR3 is TGCAGCGTTGGGGAAGCCAGCTATGGCTACACCTTC. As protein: CSVGEASYGYTF.

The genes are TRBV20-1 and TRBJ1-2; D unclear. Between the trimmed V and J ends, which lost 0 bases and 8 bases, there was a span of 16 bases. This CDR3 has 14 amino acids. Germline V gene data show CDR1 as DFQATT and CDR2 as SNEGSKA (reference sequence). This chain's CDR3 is CSARDGDALLGYTF. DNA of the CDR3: TGCAGTGCTAGAGATGGGGATGCCCTTCTCGGCTACACCTTC.

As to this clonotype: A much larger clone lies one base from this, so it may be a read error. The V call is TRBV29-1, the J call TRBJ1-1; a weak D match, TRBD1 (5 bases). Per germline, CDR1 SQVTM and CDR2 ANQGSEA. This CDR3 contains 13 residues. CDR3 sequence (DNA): TGCGGCGTTGGGCGACAGACGAACACTGAAGCTTTCTTT. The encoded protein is CGVGRQTNTEAFF.

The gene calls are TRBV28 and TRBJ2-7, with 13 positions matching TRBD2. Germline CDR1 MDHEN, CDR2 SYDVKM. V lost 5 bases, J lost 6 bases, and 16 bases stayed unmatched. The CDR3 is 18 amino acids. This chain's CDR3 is CASSPGTSGMRLRIEQYF. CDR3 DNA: TGTGCCAGCAGTCCCGGGACTAGCGGGATGAGGCTTCGTATCGAGCAGTACTTC.

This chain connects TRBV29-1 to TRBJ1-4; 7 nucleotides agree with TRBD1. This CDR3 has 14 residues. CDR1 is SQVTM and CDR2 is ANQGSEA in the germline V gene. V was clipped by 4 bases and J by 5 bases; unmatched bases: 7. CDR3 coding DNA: TGCAGCGTTGTAACAGGGGCAGGAAATGAAAAACTGTTTTTT. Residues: CSVVTGAGNEKLFF. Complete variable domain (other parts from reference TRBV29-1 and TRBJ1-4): SAVISQKPSRDICQRGTSLTIQCQVDSQVTMMFWYRQQPGQSLTLIATANQGSEATYESGFVIDKFPISRPNLTFSTLTVSNMSPEDSSIYLCSVVTGAGNEKLFFGSGTQLSVL.

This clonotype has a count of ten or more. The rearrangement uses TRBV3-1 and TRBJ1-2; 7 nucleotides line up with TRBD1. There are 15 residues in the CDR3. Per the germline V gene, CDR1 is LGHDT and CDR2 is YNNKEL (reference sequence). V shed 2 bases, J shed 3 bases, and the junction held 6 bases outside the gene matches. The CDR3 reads CASSQWNGQDYGYTF. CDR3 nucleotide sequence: TGTGCCAGCAGCCAATGGAATGGACAGGACTATGGCTACACCTTC.

The CDR3 coding sequence is TGTGCCAGCATCAACCCGTCAGGTACGGCTTTCTTT. Amino acids: CASINPSGTAFF. This chain uses TRBV12-3 or TRBV12-4 with TRBJ1-1, with unresolved D. This CDR3 is built from 12 residues. V shed 7 bases and J shed 11 bases, with 17 bases lying between them.

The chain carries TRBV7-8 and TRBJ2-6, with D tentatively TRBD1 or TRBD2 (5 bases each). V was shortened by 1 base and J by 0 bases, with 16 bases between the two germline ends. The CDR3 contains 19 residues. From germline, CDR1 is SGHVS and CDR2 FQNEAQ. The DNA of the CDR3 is TGTGCCAGCAGCTTAGGTACGAGGGGATCCTTCTCTGGGGCCAACGTCCTGACTTTC. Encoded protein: CASSLGTRGSFSGANVLTF.

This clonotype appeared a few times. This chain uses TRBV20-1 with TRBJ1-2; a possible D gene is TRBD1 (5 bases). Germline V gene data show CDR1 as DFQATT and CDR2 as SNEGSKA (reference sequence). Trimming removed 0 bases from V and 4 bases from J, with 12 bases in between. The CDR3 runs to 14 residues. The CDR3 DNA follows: TGCAGTGCTAGAGATCTCCTGGGGACCTATGGCTACACCTTC. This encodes CSARDLLGTYGYTF.

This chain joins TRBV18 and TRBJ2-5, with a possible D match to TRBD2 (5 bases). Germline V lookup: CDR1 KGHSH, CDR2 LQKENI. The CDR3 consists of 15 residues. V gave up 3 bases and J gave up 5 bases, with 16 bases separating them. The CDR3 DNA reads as TGTGCCAGCTCACCTCGATGGCTCCGCGGGGAGACCCAGTACTTC. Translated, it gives CASSPRWLRGETQYF.

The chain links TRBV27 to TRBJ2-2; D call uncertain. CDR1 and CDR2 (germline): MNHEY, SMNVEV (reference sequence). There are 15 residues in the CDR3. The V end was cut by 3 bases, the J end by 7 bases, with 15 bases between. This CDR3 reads CASSFSARHGGELFF. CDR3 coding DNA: TGTGCCAGCAGTTTTTCCGCCAGACACGGCGGGGAGCTGTTTTTT.

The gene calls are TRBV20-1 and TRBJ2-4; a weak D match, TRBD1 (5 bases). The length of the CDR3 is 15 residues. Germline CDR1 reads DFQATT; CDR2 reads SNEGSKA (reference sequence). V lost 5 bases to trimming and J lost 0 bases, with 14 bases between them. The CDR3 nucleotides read TGCAGTGCTGCCCCAGGGCACGTAGCCAAAAACATTCAGTACTTC. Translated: CSAAPGHVAKNIQYF.

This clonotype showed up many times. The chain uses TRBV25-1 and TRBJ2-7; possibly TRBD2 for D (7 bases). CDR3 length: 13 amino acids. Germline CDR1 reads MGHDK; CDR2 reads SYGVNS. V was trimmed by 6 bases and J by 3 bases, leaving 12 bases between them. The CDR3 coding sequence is TGTGCCAGCAGAGAGGGGGGGAGCTACGAGCAGTACTTC. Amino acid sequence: CASREGGSYEQYF.

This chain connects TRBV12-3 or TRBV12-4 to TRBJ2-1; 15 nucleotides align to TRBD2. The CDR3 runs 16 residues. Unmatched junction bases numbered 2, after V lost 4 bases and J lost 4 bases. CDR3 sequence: CASSSGTSGRYNEQFF. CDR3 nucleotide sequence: TGTGCCAGCAGTTCCGGGACTAGCGGGAGGTACAATGAGCAGTTCTTC.

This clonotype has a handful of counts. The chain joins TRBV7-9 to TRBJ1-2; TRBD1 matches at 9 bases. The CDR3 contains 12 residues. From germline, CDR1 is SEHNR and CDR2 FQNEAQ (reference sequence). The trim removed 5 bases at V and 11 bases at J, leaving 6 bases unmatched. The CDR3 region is CASSAQTGGYTF. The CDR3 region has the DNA TGTGCCAGCAGCGCTCAGACAGGGGGATACACCTTC.

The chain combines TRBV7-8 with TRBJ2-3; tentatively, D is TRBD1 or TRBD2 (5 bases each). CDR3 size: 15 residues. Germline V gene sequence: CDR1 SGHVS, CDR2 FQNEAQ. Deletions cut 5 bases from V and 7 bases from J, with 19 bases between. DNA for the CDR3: TGTGCCAGCAGCCCCTACCGAGGGGCGAGGCATACGCAGTATTTT. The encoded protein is CASSPYRGARHTQYF.

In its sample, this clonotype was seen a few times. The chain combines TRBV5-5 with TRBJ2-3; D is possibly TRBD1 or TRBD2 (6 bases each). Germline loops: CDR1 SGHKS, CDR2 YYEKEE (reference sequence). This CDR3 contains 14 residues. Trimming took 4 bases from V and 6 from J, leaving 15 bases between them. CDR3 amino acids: CASSAPGAFDTQYF. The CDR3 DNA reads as TGTGCCAGCAGCGCCCCGGGGGCCTTTGATACGCAGTATTTT.

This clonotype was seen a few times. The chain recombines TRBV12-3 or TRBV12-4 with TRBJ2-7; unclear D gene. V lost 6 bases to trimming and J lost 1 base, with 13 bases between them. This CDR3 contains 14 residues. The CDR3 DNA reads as TGTGCCAGCAGACCTCCGGGCCCGTCCTACGAGCAGTACTTC. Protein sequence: CASRPPGPSYEQYF.

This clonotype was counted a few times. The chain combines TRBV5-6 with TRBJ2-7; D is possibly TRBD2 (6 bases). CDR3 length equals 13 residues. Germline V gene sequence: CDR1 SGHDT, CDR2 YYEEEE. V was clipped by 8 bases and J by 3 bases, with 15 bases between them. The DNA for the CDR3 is TGTGCCAGTCGGAGGGGTAGGAACTACGAGCAGTACTTC. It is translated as CASRRGRNYEQYF.